This T cell receptor beta chain was documented in a study of regulatory T cells in long-lasting Graves disease. Study information: Newly diagnosed Graves' patients had under 3 months of antithyroid drugs.

Arm-PCR of CDR3 regions with iRepertoire HTBI primers generated TCR beta libraries. From the multiplex PCR reads, TCRdb called clonotypes with MiXCR, one entry per CDR3 protein. The sample yields a few hundred thousand distinct CDR3 sequences, 20% seen once. This clonotype was counted only a few times. No antigen is known for it. Germline V gene data show CDR1 as SGHTA and CDR2 as FQGNSA. V lost 1 base to trimming and J lost 3 bases; unmatched junction nucleotides: 12. This CDR3 spans 20 amino acids. The study, taken as a whole, reports: The work looked only at peripheral blood and did not look at thyroid tissue. Persistent disease was associated with favored TRBV28 usage and with favored use of TRBJ1-2 and TRBJ2-5.

As to time point: newly diagnosed GD, antithyroid drugs for less than 3 months. TCR sequences were obtained from RNA taken from PBMCs. Material: peripheral blood mononuclear cells (PBMCs), obtained at new diagnosis, from a patient treated with antithyroid drugs. The gene calls are TRBV7-2 and TRBJ2-2, with TRBD2 matching over 12 bases. The TCR originated in a female donor with Graves disease. The CDR3 loop is CASSLVYVPSGRVYTGELFF. CDR3 DNA: TGTGCCAGCAGCTTAGTGTATGTTCCTAGCGGGAGGGTGTACACCGGGGAGCTGTTTTTT.